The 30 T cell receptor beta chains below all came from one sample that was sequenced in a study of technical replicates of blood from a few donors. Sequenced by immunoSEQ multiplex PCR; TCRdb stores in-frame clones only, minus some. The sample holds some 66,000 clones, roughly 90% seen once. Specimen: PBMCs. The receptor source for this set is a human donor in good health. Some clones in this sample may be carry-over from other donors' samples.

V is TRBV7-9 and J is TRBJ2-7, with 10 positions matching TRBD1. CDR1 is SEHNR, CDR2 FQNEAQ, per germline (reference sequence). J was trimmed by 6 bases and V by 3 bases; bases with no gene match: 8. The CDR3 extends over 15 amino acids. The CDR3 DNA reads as TGTGCCAGCAGCTTCCGGGACAGGGGAAGTGGCGAGCAGTACTTC. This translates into CASSFRDRGSGEQYF.

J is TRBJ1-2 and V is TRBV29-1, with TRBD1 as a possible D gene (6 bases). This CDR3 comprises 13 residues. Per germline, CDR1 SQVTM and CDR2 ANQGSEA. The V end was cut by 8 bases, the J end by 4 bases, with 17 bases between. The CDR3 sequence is CSTVGGLGYGYTF. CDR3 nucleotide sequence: TGCAGCACCGTCGGGGGGCTCGGCTATGGCTACACCTTC.

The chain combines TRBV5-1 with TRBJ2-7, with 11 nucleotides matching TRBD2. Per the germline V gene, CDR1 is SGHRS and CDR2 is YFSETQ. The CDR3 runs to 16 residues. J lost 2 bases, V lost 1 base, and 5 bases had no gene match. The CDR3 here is CASSLTSGGLTYEQYF. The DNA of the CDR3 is TGCGCCAGCAGCTTGACTAGCGGGGGACTAACCTACGAGCAGTACTTC.

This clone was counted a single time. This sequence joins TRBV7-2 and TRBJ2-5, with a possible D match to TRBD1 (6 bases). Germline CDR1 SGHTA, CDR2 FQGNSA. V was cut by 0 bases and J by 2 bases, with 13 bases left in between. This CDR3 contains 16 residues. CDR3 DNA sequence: TGTGCCAGCAGCTTAGCGTCCGTACAGGGTCAAGAGACCCAGTACTTC. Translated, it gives CASSLASVQGQETQYF.

DNA for the CDR3: TGTGCCATCAGAGCGGGAGAGTTCACAGATACGCAGTATTTT. Protein product: CAIRAGEFTDTQYF. The V gene is TRBV10-3, the J gene TRBJ2-3; 8 nucleotides align to TRBD2. Germline V lookup: CDR1 ENHRY, CDR2 SYGVKD. Unmatched junction bases numbered 4, after V lost 6 bases and J lost 2 bases. The CDR3 has 14 residues.

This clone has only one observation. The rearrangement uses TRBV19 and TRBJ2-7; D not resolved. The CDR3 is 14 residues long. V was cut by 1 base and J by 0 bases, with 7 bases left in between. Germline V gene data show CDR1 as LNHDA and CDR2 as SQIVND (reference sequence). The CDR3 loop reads CASSIVGASYEQYF. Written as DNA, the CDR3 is TGTGCCAGTAGTATAGTCGGAGCCTCCTACGAGCAGTACTTC.

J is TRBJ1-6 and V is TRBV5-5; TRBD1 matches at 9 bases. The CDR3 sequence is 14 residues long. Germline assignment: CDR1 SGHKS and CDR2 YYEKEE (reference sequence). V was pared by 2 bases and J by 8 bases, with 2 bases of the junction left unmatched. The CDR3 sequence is CASSFWTGDSPLHF. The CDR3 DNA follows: TGTGCCAGCAGCTTCTGGACAGGGGATTCACCCCTCCACTTT.

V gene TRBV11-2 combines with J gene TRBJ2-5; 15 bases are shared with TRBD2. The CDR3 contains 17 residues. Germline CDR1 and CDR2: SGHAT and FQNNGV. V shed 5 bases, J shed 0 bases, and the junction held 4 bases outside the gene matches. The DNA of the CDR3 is TGTGCCAGCAGCCTCGGACTAGCGGGGGGGTACCAAGAGACCCAGTACTTC. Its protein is CASSLGLAGGYQETQYF.

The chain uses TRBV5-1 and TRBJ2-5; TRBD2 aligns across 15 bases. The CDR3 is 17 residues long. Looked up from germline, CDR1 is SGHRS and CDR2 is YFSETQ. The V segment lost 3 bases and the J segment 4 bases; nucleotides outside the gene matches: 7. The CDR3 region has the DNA TGCGCCAGCAGCTACGGACTAGCGGGAGGGATGGCAGAGACCCAGTACTTC. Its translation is CASSYGLAGGMAETQYF.

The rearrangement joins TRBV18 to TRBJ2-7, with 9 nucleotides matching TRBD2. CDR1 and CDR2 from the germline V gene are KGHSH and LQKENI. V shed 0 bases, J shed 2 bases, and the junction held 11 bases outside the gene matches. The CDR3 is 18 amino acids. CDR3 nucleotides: TGTGCCAGCTCACCACCGGCCCCGATAGCGGGGGTACCCTACGAGCAGTACTTC. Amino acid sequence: CASSPPAPIAGVPYEQYF.

The CDR3 sequence is CASGRGGQTDGYTF. The CDR3 region has the DNA TGTGCCAGCGGCAGGGGAGGGCAGACAGATGGCTACACCTTC. The chain uses TRBV13 and TRBJ1-2; D may be TRBD1 (6 bases). With 8 bases removed from V and 6 bases from J, the gap between germline ends came to 19 bases. Germline CDR1 is PRHDT and CDR2 is FYEKMQ (reference sequence). The CDR3 is 14 amino acids. Combining the CDR3 with reference TRBV13 and TRBJ1-2 gives the whole variable domain AAGVIQSPRHLIKEKRETATLKCYPIPRHDTVYWYQQGPGQDPQFLISFYEKMQSDKGSIPDRFSAQQFSDYHSELNMSSLELGDSALYFCASGRGGQTDGYTFGSGTRLTVV.

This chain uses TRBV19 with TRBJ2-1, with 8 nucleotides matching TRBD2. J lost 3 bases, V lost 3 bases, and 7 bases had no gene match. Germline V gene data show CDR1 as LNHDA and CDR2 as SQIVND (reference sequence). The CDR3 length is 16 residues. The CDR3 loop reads CASSMGREAHYNEQFF. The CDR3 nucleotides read TGTGCCAGTAGTATGGGGCGGGAGGCCCACTACAATGAGCAGTTCTTC.

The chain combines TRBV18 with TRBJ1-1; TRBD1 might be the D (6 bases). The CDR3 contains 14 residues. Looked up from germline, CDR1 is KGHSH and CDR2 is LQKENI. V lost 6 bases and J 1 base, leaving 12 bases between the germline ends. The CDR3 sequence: CASSLGGQNTEAFF. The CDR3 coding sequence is TGTGCCAGCTCCCTCGGGGGGCAGAACACTGAAGCTTTCTTT.

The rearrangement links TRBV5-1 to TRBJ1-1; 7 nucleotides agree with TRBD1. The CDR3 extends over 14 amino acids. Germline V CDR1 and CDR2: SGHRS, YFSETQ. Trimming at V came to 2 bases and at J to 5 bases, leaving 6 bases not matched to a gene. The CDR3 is CASSLDRAMTEAFF. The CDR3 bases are TGCGCCAGCAGCTTAGACAGGGCGATGACTGAAGCTTTCTTT.

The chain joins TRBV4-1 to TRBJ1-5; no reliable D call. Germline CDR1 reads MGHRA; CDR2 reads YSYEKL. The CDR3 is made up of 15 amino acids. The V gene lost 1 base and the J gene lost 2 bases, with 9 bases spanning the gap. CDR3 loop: CASSQGSWGNQPQHF. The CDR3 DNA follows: TGCGCCAGCAGCCAAGGGAGCTGGGGCAATCAGCCCCAGCATTTT.

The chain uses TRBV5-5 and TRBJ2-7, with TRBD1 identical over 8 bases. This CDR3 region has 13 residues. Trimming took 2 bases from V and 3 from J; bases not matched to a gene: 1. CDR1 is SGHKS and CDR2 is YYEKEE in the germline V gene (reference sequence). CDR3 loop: CASSFGTGYEQYF. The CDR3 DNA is TGTGCCAGCAGCTTTGGGACAGGCTACGAGCAGTACTTC. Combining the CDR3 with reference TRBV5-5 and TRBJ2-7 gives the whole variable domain DAGVTQSPTHLIKTRGQQVTLRCSPISGHKSVSWYQQVLGQGPQFIFQYYEKEERGRGNFPDRFSARQFPNYSSELNVNALLLGDSALYLCASSFGTGYEQYFGPGTRLTVT.

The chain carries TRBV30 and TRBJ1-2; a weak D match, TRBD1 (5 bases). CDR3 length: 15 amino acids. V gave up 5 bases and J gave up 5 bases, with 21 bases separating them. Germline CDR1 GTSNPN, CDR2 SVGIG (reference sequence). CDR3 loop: CAWHPAGRSTYGYTF. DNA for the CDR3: TGTGCCTGGCACCCTGCAGGGCGTTCTACTTATGGCTACACCTTC.

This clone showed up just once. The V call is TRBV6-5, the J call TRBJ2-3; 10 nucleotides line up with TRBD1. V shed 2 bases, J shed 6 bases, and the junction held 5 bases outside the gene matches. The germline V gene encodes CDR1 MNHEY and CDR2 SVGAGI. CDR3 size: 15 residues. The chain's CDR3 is CASSYTRTGGDTQYF. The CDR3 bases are TGTGCCAGCAGTTACACGCGGACAGGGGGGGATACGCAGTATTTT.

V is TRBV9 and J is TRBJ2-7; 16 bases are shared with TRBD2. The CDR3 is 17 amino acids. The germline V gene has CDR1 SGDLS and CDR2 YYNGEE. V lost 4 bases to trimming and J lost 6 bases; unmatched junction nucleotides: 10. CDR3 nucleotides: TGTGCCAGCAGCCCGGGGACTAGCGGGAGGGCCGGGGGCGAGCAGTACTTC. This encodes CASSPGTSGRAGGEQYF. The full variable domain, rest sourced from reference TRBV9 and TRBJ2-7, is DSGVTQTPKHLITATGQRVTLRCSPRSGDLSVYWYQQSLDQGLQFLIQYYNGEERAKGNILERFSAQQFPDLHSELNLSSLELGDSALYFCASSPGTSGRAGGEQYFGPGTRLTVT.

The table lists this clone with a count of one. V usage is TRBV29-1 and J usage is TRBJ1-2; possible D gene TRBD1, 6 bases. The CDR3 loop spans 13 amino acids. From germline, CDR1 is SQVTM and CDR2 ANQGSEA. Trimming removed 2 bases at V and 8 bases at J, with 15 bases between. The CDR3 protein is CSVERQEGPGYTF. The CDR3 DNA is TGCAGCGTTGAACGACAGGAAGGACCCGGCTACACCTTC. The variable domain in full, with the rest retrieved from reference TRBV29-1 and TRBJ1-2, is SAVISQKPSRDICQRGTSLTIQCQVDSQVTMMFWYRQQPGQSLTLIATANQGSEATYESGFVIDKFPISRPNLTFSTLTVSNMSPEDSSIYLCSVERQEGPGYTFGSGTRLTVV.

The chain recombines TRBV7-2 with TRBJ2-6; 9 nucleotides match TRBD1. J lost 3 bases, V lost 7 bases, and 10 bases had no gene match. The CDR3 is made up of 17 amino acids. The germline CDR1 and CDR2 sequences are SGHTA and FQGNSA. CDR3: CASNLGTGPFGANVLTF. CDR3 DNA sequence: TGTGCCAGCAACCTGGGGACAGGGCCCTTTGGGGCCAACGTCCTGACTTTC.

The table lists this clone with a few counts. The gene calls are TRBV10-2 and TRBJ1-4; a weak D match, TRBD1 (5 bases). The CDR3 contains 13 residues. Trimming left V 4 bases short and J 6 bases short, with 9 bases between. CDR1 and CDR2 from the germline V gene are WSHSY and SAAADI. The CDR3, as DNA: TGCGCCAGCAGTGGGGGCATGGATGAAAAACTGTTTTTT. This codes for CASSGGMDEKLFF.

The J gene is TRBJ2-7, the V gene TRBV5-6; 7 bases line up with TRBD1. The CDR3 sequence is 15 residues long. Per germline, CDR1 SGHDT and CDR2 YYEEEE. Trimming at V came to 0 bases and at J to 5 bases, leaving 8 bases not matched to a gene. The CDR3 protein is CASSLAGQYSDEQYF. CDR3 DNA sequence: TGTGCCAGCAGCTTGGCGGGACAGTATTCGGACGAGCAGTACTTC. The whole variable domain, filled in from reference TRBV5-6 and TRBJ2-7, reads DAGVTQSPTHLIKTRGQQVTLRCSPKSGHDTVSWYQQALGQGPQFIFQYYEEEERQRGNFPDRFSGHQFPNYSSELNVNALLLGDSALYLCASSLAGQYSDEQYFGPGTRLTVT.

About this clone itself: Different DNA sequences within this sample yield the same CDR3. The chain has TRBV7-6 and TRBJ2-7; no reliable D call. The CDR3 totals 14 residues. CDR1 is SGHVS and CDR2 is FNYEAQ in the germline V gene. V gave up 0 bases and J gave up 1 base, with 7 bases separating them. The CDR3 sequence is CASSLAGGSYEQYF. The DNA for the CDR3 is TGTGCCAGCAGCTTAGCCGGCGGATCCTACGAGCAGTACTTC.

The CDR3 is CASSALRTRVGTEAFF. The CDR3 DNA is TGTGCCAGCAGCGCCTTGCGGACAAGGGTAGGGACTGAAGCTTTCTTT. The V gene is TRBV5-6, the J gene TRBJ1-1; D is perhaps TRBD1 (5 bases). The CDR3 spans 16 residues. Germline V CDR1 and CDR2: SGHDT, YYEEEE. V was trimmed by 4 bases and J by 5 bases, leaving 21 bases between them.

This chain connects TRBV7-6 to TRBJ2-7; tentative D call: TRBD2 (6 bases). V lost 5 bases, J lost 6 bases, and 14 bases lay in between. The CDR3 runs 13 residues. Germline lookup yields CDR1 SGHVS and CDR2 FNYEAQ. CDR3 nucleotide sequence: TGTGCCAGCAGCCCGCCGGAGGGGACCGAGCAGTACTTC. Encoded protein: CASSPPEGTEQYF. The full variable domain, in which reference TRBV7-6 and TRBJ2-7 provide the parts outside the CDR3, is GAGVSQSPRYKVTKRGQDVALRCDPISGHVSLYWYRQALGQGPEFLTYFNYEAQQDKSGLPNDRFSAERPEGSISTLTIQRTEQRDSAMYRCASSPPEGTEQYFGPGTRLTVT.

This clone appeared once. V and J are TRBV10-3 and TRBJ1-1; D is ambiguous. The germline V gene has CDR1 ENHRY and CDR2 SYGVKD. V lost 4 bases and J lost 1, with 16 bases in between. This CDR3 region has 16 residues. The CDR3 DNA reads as TGTGCCATCAGTGTAGGCCTAGGTGTTGGGAACACTGAAGCTTTCTTT. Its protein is CAISVGLGVGNTEAFF.

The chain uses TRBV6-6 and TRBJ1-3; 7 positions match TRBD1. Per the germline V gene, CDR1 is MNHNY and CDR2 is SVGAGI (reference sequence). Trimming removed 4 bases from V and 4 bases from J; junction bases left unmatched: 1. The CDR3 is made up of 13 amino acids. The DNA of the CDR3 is TGTGCCAGCAGTTTACAGGGGGGAAACACCATATATTTT. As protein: CASSLQGGNTIYF.

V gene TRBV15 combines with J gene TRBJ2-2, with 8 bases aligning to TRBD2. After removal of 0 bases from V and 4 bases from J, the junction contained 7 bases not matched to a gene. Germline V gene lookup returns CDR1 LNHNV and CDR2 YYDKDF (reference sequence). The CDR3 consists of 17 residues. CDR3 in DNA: TGTGCCACCAGCAGAGATAGGCTAGCGGGCATCACCGGGGAGCTGTTTTTT. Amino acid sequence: CATSRDRLAGITGELFF.

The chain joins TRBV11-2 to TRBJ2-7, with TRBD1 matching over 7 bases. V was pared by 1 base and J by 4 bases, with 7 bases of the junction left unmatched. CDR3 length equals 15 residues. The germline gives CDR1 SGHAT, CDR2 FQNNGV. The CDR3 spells CASSLGQGGWYEQYF. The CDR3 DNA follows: TGTGCCAGCAGCTTAGGACAGGGTGGATGGTACGAGCAGTACTTC.